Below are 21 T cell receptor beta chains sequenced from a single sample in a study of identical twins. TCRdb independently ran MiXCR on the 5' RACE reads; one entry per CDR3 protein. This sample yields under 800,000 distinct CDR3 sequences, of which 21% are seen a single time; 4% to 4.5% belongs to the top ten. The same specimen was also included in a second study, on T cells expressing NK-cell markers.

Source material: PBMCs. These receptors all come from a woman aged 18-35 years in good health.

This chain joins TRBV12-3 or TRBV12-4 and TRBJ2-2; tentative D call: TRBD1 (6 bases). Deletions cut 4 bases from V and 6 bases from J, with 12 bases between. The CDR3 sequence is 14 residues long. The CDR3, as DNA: TGTGCCAGCAGTTACAGGGAATTGGCCGGGGAGCTGTTTTTT. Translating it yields CASSYRELAGELFF.

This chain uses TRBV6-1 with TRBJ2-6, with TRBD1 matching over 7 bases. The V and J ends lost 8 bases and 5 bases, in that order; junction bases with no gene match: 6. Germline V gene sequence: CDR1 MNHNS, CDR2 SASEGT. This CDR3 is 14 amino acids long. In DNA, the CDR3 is TGTGCCAGCGGAAGACAGGGACGGGCCAACGTCCTGACTTTC. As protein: CASGRQGRANVLTF.

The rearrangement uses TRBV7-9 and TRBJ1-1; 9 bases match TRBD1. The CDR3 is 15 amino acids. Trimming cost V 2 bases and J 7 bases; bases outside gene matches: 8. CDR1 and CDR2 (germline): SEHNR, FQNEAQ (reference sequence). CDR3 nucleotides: TGTGCCAGCAGCTTACTGGGACAGGGCGGGGGTGAAGCTTTCTTT. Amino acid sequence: CASSLLGQGGGEAFF.

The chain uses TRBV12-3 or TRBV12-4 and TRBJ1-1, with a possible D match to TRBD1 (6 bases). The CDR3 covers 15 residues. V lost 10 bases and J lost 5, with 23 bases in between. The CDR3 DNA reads TGTGCCACCCTAGGGCCAAGGGGGGCGTTGACTGAAGCTTTCTTT. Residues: CATLGPRGALTEAFF.

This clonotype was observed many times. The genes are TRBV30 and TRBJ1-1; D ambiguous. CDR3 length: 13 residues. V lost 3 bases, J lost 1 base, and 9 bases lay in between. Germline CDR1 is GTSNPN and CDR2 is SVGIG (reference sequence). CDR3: CAWSAVKNTEAFF. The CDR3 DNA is TGTGCCTGGAGCGCGGTCAAGAACACTGAAGCTTTCTTT. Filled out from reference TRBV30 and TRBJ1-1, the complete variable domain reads SQTIHQWPATLVQPVGSPLSLECTVEGTSNPNLYWYRQAAGRGLQLLFYSVGIGQISSEVPQNLSASRPQDRQFILSSKKLLLSDSGFYLCAWSAVKNTEAFFGQGTRLTVV.

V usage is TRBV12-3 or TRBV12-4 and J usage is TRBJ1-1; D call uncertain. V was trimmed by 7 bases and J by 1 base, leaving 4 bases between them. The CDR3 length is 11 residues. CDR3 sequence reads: CASKKNTEAFF. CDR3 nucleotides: TGTGCCAGCAAAAAGAACACTGAAGCTTTCTTT.

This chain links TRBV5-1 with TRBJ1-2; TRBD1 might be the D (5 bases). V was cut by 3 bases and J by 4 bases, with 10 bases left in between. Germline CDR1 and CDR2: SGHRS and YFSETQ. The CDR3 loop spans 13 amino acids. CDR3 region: CASSSDSGYGYTF. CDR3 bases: TGCGCCAGCAGCTCCGACAGTGGCTATGGCTACACCTTC.

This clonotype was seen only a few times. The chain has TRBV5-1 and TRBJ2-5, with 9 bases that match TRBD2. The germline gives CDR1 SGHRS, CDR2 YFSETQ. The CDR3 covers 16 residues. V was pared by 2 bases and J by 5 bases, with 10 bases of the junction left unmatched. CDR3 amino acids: CASSFRLAVTSETQYF. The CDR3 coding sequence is TGCGCCAGCAGCTTCAGACTAGCGGTGACTTCGGAGACCCAGTACTTC.

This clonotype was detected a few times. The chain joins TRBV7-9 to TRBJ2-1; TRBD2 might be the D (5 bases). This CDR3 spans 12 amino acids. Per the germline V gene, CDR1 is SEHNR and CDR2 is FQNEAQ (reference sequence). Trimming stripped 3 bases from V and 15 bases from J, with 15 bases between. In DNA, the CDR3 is TGTGCCAGCAGCTTGGGCATGGACTCCCCGTTCTTC. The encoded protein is CASSLGMDSPFF.

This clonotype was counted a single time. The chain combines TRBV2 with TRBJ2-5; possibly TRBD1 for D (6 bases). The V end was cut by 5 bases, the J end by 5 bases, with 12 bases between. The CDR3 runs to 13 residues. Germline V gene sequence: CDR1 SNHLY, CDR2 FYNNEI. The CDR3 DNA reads TGTGCCAGCAGTTGGACAGCGCATGAGACCCAGTACTTC. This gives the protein CASSWTAHETQYF.

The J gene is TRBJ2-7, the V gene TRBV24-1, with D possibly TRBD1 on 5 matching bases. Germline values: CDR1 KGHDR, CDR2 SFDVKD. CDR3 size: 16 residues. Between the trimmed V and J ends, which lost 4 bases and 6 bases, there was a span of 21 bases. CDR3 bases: TGTGCCACCAGTGACTACTCTTGGGCAGGGTATCGCGAGCAGTACTTC. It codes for CATSDYSWAGYREQYF.

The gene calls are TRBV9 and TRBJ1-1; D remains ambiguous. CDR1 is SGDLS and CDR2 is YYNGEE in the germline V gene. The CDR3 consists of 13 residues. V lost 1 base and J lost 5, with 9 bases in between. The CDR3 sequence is CASSVRVGTEAFF. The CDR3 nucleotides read TGTGCCAGCAGCGTAAGGGTGGGAACTGAAGCTTTCTTT. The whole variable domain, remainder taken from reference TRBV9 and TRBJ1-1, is DSGVTQTPKHLITATGQRVTLRCSPRSGDLSVYWYQQSLDQGLQFLIQYYNGEERAKGNILERFSAQQFPDLHSELNLSSLELGDSALYFCASSVRVGTEAFFGQGTRLTVV.

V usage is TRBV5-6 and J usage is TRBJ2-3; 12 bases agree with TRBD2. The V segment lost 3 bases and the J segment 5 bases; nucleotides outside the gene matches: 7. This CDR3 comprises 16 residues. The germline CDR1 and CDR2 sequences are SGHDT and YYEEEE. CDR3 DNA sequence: TGTGCCAGCAGCTCCAGGACTAGCGGGATTCTAGATACGCAGTATTTT. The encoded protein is CASSSRTSGILDTQYF.

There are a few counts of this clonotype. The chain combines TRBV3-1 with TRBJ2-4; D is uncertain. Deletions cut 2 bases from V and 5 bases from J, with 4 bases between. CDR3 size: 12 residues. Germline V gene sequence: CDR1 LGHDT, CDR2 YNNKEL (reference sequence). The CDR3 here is CASSQRENIQYF. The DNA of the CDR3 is TGTGCCAGCAGCCAAAGGGAAAACATTCAGTACTTC.

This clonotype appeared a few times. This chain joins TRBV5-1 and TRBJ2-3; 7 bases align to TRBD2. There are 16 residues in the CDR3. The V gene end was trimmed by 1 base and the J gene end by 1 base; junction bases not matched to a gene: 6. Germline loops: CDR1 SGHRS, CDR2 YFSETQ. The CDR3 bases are TGCGCCAGCAGCTTGTTGCTAGCGGAGGGCACAGATACGCAGTATTTT. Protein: CASSLLLAEGTDTQYF.

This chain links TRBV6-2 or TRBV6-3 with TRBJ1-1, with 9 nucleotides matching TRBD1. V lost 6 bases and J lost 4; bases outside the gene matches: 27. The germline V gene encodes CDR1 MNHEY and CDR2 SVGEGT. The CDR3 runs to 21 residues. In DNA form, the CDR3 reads TGTGCCAGCAGGAGACACAGGGGGCGGTTCCGAGTACTCCCGGGGGCCACTGAAGCTTTCTTT. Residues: CASRRHRGRFRVLPGATEAFF.

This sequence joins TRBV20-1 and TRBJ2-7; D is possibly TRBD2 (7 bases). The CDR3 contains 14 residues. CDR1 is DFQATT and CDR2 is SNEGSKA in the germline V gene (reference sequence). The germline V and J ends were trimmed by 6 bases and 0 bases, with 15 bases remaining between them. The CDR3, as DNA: TGCAGTGCCGGGGGGCCGGGCAGCTCCTACGAGCAGTACTTC. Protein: CSAGGPGSSYEQYF.

The CDR3 DNA reads TGTGCCAGCACCGCGGAAAGGACCTACGAGCAGTACTTC. Translating gives CASTAERTYEQYF. The rearrangement links TRBV28 to TRBJ2-7; D gene ambiguous. The CDR3 contains 13 residues. The V and J ends lost 7 bases and 2 bases respectively, with 12 bases between them. Germline assignment: CDR1 MDHEN and CDR2 SYDVKM. The whole variable domain, remainder taken from reference TRBV28 and TRBJ2-7, is DVKVTQSSRYLVKRTGEKVFLECVQDMDHENMFWYRQDPGLGLRLIYFSYDVKMKEKGDIPEGYSVSREKKERFSLILESASTNQTSMYLCASTAERTYEQYFGPGTRLTVT.

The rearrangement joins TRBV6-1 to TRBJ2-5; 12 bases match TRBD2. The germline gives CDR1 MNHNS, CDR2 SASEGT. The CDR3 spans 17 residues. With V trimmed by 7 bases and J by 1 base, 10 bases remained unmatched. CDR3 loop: CASTIRGLAGTQETQYF. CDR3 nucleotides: TGTGCCAGCACTATACGAGGACTAGCGGGGACCCAAGAGACCCAGTACTTC.

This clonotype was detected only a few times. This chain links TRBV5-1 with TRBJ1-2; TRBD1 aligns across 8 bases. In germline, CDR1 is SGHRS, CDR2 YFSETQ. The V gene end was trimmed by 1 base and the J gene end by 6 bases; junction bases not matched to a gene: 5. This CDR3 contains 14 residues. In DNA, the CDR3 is TGCGCCAGCAGCTTGACGCCAGGGGGCGATGGCTACACCTTC. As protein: CASSLTPGGDGYTF.

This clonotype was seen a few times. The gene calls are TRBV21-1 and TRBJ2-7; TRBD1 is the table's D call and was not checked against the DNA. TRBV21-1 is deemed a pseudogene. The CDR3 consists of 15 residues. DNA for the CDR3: TGTGCCAGCAGCGAAGGACAGCGTTGGGACTACGAGCAGTACTTC. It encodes CASSEGQRWDYEQYF.